Listed here are 29 T cell receptor beta chains from one sample, sequenced in a study of blood T cell repertoires in COVID-19. The data were produced by immunoSEQ multiplex PCR, yet TCRdb's version contains in-frame clones alone and is incomplete. The profile shows tens of thousands of clones, approximately 84% of them singletons. Sequenced: peripheral blood. These receptors all come from a man aged 65 to 79 with active or convalescent COVID-19.

The gene calls are TRBV7-2 and TRBJ2-7; TRBD2 matches 7 bases. The length of the CDR3 is 15 residues. The germline gives CDR1 SGHTA, CDR2 FQGNSA. V shed 1 base, J shed 4 bases, and the junction held 7 bases outside the gene matches. The CDR3 region is CASSLVASGSYEQYF. The CDR3 DNA follows: TGTGCCAGCAGCTTAGTGGCTAGCGGTTCATACGAGCAGTACTTC.

The CDR3: CASNAGPNSPLHF. CDR3 nucleotide sequence: TGTGCCAGCAACGCAGGGCCTAATTCACCCCTCCACTTT. This chain joins TRBV27 and TRBJ1-6; D possibly corresponds to TRBD1 (5 bases). Germline V gives CDR1 MNHEY, CDR2 SMNVEV (reference sequence). The length of the CDR3 is 13 residues. Trimming took off 7 bases at V and 6 bases at J, with 10 bases between the two ends.

The chain recombines TRBV13 with TRBJ2-7; 13 bases line up with TRBD2. CDR1 is PRHDT, CDR2 FYEKMQ, per germline (reference sequence). The CDR3 spans 15 residues. The V and J ends lost 4 bases and 4 bases, in that order; junction bases with no gene match: 4. The chain's CDR3 is CASSYRTSGSYEQYF. In DNA, the CDR3 is TGTGCCAGCAGCTACAGGACTAGCGGGAGTTACGAGCAGTACTTC.

The chain employs TRBV19 and TRBJ2-1, with TRBD1 as a possible D gene (6 bases). The length of the CDR3 is 14 residues. V lost 3 bases to trimming and J lost 5 bases, with 11 bases between them. Germline V gene sequence: CDR1 LNHDA, CDR2 SQIVND (reference sequence). CDR3 bases: TGTGCCAGTAGTATTCCTACAGGGAACAATGAGCAGTTCTTC. Its protein product is CASSIPTGNNEQFF.

The chain couples TRBV7-3 to TRBJ2-3, with D unclear. Germline values: CDR1 SGHTA, CDR2 FQGTGA. The CDR3 has 13 amino acids. V was cut by 3 bases and J by 6 bases, with 10 bases left in between. The CDR3 loop is CASSFSVLDTQYF. CDR3 DNA: TGTGCCAGCAGCTTTAGTGTTCTTGATACGCAGTATTTT.

This chain uses TRBV2 with TRBJ1-1, with TRBD1 identical over 9 bases. The CDR3 spans 12 residues. J gave up 6 bases and V 6 bases, and 2 bases lay outside the gene matches. The germline V gene encodes CDR1 SNHLY and CDR2 FYNNEI. The CDR3 region is CASSGTGSEAFF. The CDR3 DNA follows: TGTGCCAGCAGCGGGACAGGGTCTGAAGCTTTCTTT.

The table lists this clone with a few counts. This chain joins TRBV5-1 and TRBJ1-4, with 8 bases fitting TRBD1. With 3 bases clipped from V and 5 bases from J, the junction kept 3 bases outside the gene matches. The germline CDR1 and CDR2 sequences are SGHRS and YFSETQ. The CDR3 length is 14 residues. CDR3 region: CASSWTGQNEKLFF. CDR3 coding DNA: TGCGCCAGCAGCTGGACAGGGCAAAATGAAAAACTGTTTTTT.

The chain couples TRBV9 to TRBJ2-7; tentative D call: TRBD2 (5 bases). The CDR3 length is 15 residues. Germline-derived CDR1 and CDR2 are SGDLS and YYNGEE. V dropped 0 bases and J dropped 0 bases, with 10 bases sitting between them. This chain's CDR3 is CASSVAAVSSYEQYF. Written as DNA, the CDR3 is TGTGCCAGCAGCGTAGCAGCGGTGAGCTCCTACGAGCAGTACTTC.

The chain carries TRBV3-1 (or the pseudogene TRBV3-2) and TRBJ1-1, with D tentatively TRBD1 (6 bases). CDR3 length: 16 residues. V gave up 4 bases and J gave up 4 bases, with 19 bases separating them. Germline CDR1 and CDR2: LGHDT and YNNKEL (reference sequence). The CDR3 sequence: CASSRGQGGWSTEAFF. The CDR3 nucleotides are TGTGCCAGCAGCCGGGGGCAGGGAGGGTGGAGCACTGAAGCTTTCTTT.

The chain carries TRBV6-5 and TRBJ1-2, with 10 bases matching TRBD1. The CDR3 loop spans 14 amino acids. The J segment lost 2 bases and the V segment lost 6 bases, leaving 3 bases of the junction unmatched. The germline V gene encodes CDR1 MNHEY and CDR2 SVGAGI. CDR3: CASRETGGNYGYTF. For the CDR3, the DNA is TGTGCCAGCAGGGAGACAGGGGGCAACTATGGCTACACCTTC.

The chain is built from TRBV29-1 and TRBJ2-2; TRBD1 might be the D (6 bases). V lost 4 bases and J 7 bases, leaving 10 bases between the germline ends. The CDR3 extends over 12 amino acids. Germline lookup yields CDR1 SQVTM and CDR2 ANQGSEA. CDR3 nucleotides: TGCAGCGTTGCCCTGACAGGCGGGGAGCTGTTTTTT. Its translation: CSVALTGGELFF.

This clone has a single count. This chain links TRBV3-1 (or the pseudogene TRBV3-2) with TRBJ1-2, with D hard to call. V dropped 3 bases and J dropped 2 bases, with 10 bases sitting between them. This CDR3 region has 14 residues. Germline values: CDR1 LGHDT, CDR2 YNNKEL (reference sequence). The CDR3 DNA follows: TGTGCCAGCAGCCATACCACAGAAAACTATGGCTACACCTTC. Residues: CASSHTTENYGYTF.

The chain combines TRBV18 with TRBJ2-3, with 7 bases lining up with TRBD2. The CDR3 has 16 amino acids. The junction had 9 bases not matched to a gene; V was cut back by 6 bases and J by 0 bases. Looked up from germline, CDR1 is KGHSH and CDR2 is LQKENI. The CDR3 is CASSTTPSGSTDTQYF. The CDR3 DNA is TGTGCCAGCTCCACCACCCCTAGCGGTAGCACAGATACGCAGTATTTT.

The V call is TRBV3-1 (or the pseudogene TRBV3-2), the J call TRBJ1-2, with D tentatively TRBD1 (6 bases). The ends were cut back, 4 bases at V and 5 bases at J, with 14 bases in the middle. Germline V gene sequence: CDR1 LGHDT, CDR2 YNNKEL (reference sequence). The CDR3 is made up of 14 amino acids. CDR3 nucleotides: TGTGCCAGCAGCCCTTGGGGCCAGGGGTATGGCTACACCTTC. It specifies CASSPWGQGYGYTF.

This clone was seen only a few times. The V gene is TRBV4-2, the J gene TRBJ1-4, with TRBD1 as a possible D gene (5 bases). Germline V gene lookup returns CDR1 LGHNA and CDR2 YNFKEQ. Trimming removed 0 bases at V and 2 bases at J, with 7 bases between. This CDR3 is built from 15 residues. CDR3 loop: CASSQDRQTNEKLFF. DNA of the CDR3: TGTGCCAGCAGCCAAGATCGACAGACTAATGAAAAACTGTTTTTT.

The chain employs TRBV30 and TRBJ1-2; D is perhaps TRBD1 (6 bases). The CDR3 runs 12 residues. V lost 3 bases and J 8 bases, leaving 13 bases between the germline ends. CDR1 is GTSNPN, CDR2 SVGIG, per germline (reference sequence). This CDR3 reads CAWSPGQHGYTF. In DNA, the CDR3 is TGTGCCTGGAGCCCGGGACAACACGGCTACACCTTC. The entire variable domain, with the rest obtained from reference TRBV30 and TRBJ1-2, is as follows: SQTIHQWPATLVQPVGSPLSLECTVEGTSNPNLYWYRQAAGRGLQLLFYSVGIGQISSEVPQNLSASRPQDRQFILSSKKLLLSDSGFYLCAWSPGQHGYTFGSGTRLTVV.

The rearrangement links TRBV5-8 to TRBJ2-1; D perhaps matches TRBD2 (5 bases). The V end lost 1 base, the J end lost 12 bases, and 23 bases lay between the germline ends. CDR1 and CDR2 (germline): SGHTS, YDEGEE. The CDR3 is 16 amino acids. The CDR3 DNA is TGTGCCAGCAGCTTGACGGGTGGCGCCCCTGAGGGTGGGCAGTTCTTC. Translated, it gives CASSLTGGAPEGGQFF.

CDR3 amino acids: CASSDHRGRDYEQYF. CDR3 bases: TGTGCCAGCAGTGACCACCGCGGCCGAGACTACGAGCAGTACTTC. The rearrangement uses TRBV6-4 and TRBJ2-7; D unclear. The V gene's germline CDR1 is MRHNA and CDR2 SNTAGT. The V gene lost 2 bases and the J gene lost 3 bases, with 14 bases spanning the gap. The CDR3 consists of 15 residues.

The chain has TRBV24-1 and TRBJ1-6; possibly TRBD1 for D (6 bases). Germline V gives CDR1 KGHDR, CDR2 SFDVKD. Between the trimmed V and J ends, which lost 9 bases and 0 bases, there was a span of 14 bases. The CDR3 is 16 amino acids. This chain's CDR3 is CATEEQGSSYNSPLHF. For the CDR3, the DNA is TGTGCCACCGAAGAACAGGGAAGCTCCTATAATTCACCCCTCCACTTT.

This clone was seen only a few times. The chain links TRBV20-1 to TRBJ2-1; possibly TRBD2 for D (6 bases). Trimming took 3 bases from V and 7 from J, leaving 7 bases between them. The CDR3 sequence is 11 residues long. Germline CDR1 and CDR2: DFQATT and SNEGSKA (reference sequence). CDR3 region: CSASGGNEQFF. The CDR3 bases are TGCAGTGCTAGTGGAGGGAATGAGCAGTTCTTC.

This clone was observed a single time. The chain employs TRBV5-6 and TRBJ1-5, with 7 bases fitting TRBD1. There are 13 residues in the CDR3. Germline CDR1 SGHDT, CDR2 YYEEEE. The V and J ends lost 4 bases and 4 bases, in that order; junction bases with no gene match: 2. This CDR3 is CASSQQGNQPQHF. In nucleotides, the CDR3 is TGTGCCAGCAGCCAACAGGGGAATCAGCCCCAGCATTTT.

J is TRBJ2-1 and V is TRBV5-1, with 8 bases lining up with TRBD1. Germline V CDR1 and CDR2: SGHRS, YFSETQ. Trimming took 5 bases from V and 7 from J; bases not matched to a gene: 8. CDR3 size: 14 residues. The CDR3 region is CASRAQGALNEQFF. The CDR3 nucleotides are TGCGCCAGCAGGGCTCAGGGGGCGCTTAATGAGCAGTTCTTC.

This clone appeared a single time. The chain joins TRBV5-1 to TRBJ2-4; 7 nucleotides line up with TRBD1. The V gene's germline CDR1 is SGHRS and CDR2 YFSETQ. J lost 3 bases, V lost 4 bases, and 4 bases had no gene match. The CDR3 loop spans 14 amino acids. CDR3 bases: TGCGCCAGCAGCGATAGACAGGGCAAAAACATTCAGTACTTC. It translates to CASSDRQGKNIQYF.

The J gene is TRBJ1-2, the V gene TRBV7-2, with D maybe TRBD1 (5 bases). Trimming left V 1 base short and J 4 bases short, with 10 bases between. This CDR3 comprises 14 residues. Germline values: CDR1 SGHTA, CDR2 FQGNSA. CDR3 amino acids: CASSLVTGSYGYTF. CDR3 in DNA: TGTGCCAGCAGCTTAGTAACAGGCAGCTATGGCTACACCTTC.

This chain connects TRBV7-2 to TRBJ1-1, with TRBD1 matching 7 bases. With 5 bases clipped from V and 3 bases from J, the junction kept 6 bases outside the gene matches. Germline CDR1 SGHTA, CDR2 FQGNSA. This CDR3 is 14 amino acids long. CDR3 nucleotide sequence: TGTGCCAGCAGCCTACAGGGGTCGCACACTGAAGCTTTCTTT. It yields the protein CASSLQGSHTEAFF. The whole variable domain, filled in from reference TRBV7-2 and TRBJ1-1, reads GAGVSQSPSNKVTEKGKDVELRCDPISGHTALYWYRQSLGQGLEFLIYFQGNSAPDKSGLPSDRFSAERTGGSVSTLTIQRTQQEDSAVYLCASSLQGSHTEAFFGQGTRLTVV.

This chain joins TRBV7-2 and TRBJ2-3; D unclear. CDR3 length: 16 amino acids. The V end lost 1 base, the J end lost 4 bases, and 15 bases lay between the germline ends. Germline CDR1 SGHTA, CDR2 FQGNSA. The DNA for the CDR3 is TGTGCCAGCAGCTTAGGCAGTCCGGTCCGGGCAGATACGCAGTATTTT. Encoded protein: CASSLGSPVRADTQYF.

The J gene is TRBJ1-5, the V gene TRBV5-8; 7 nucleotides match TRBD1. This CDR3 is 15 amino acids long. J lost 5 bases, V lost 1 base, and 6 bases had no gene match. Germline values: CDR1 SGHTS, CDR2 YDEGEE. In DNA, the CDR3 is TGTGCCAGCAGCTTGTTAGGGGGCGCATATCAGCCCCAGCATTTT. Residues: CASSLLGGAYQPQHF.

V gene TRBV4-2 combines with J gene TRBJ2-3; the match to TRBD2 covers 8 bases. Losses at the gene ends were 0 bases for V and 2 bases for J; bases not matched to a gene: 7. The length of the CDR3 is 17 residues. CDR1 is LGHNA and CDR2 is YNFKEQ in the germline V gene. The CDR3 region is CASSQDSTSGPTDTQYF. The CDR3 DNA follows: TGTGCCAGCAGCCAAGATAGCACTAGCGGACCCACAGATACGCAGTATTTT.

This clone was picked up a small number of times. A read error may produce the germline difference seen at one junction end. V and J are TRBV7-9 and TRBJ2-7; 11 nucleotides match TRBD1. This CDR3 comprises 11 residues. Per the germline V gene, CDR1 is SEHNR and CDR2 is FQNEAQ (reference sequence). CDR3 DNA: TGTGCCAGCAGCCCTCCGGGACAGGGGGATTTC. Its protein product is CASSPPGQGDF.